The TCR beta chain under discussion was sequenced for a study of cytotoxic CD8 clonotypes in ibrutinib-treated CLL. Sequencing used immunoSEQ multiplex PCR; TCRdb keeps in-frame clones, though not all of them. Of approximately 190,000 clones in the sample, about four fifths were seen once. V lost 2 bases and J 3 bases, leaving 11 bases between the germline ends. Germline CDR1 LGHNT, CDR2 FRNRAP. The CDR3 sequence is 14 residues long. The sequence derives from a human donor with chronic lymphocytic leukemia. This specimen was PBMCs, taken after 12 months of ibrutinib treatment. The chain has TRBV12-5 and TRBJ2-7; the D gene is possibly TRBD1 (5 bases). CDR3 sequence reads: CASGLYRLIYEQYF. The CDR3, as DNA: TGTGCTAGTGGTTTGTACAGGCTAATCTACGAGCAGTACTTC.